Shown below are 3 T cell receptor beta chains from a single sample sequenced in a study of Ad26.COV2.S vaccination and SARS-CoV-2 variants. Sequencing was performed with immunoSEQ multiplex PCR; in TCRdb, only in-frame clones are kept and a portion is missing. Among about 350,000 clones listed, more than 85% were seen once. Specified treatment: around 19 received Ad26.COV2.S at low or high dose, single or two shots; about 5 received placebo; per-sample allocation not given. It was on day 63 after the first vaccine or placebo injection that samples were taken. Sequenced material: peripheral blood, taken in a trial of Ad26.COV2.S vaccine versus placebo. The receptor source for this set is a person between 18 and 65 years old who received the Ad26.COV2.S COVID-19 vaccine or a placebo.

J is TRBJ2-1 and V is TRBV28; no clear D gene. Germline V gives CDR1 MDHEN, CDR2 SYDVKM. The CDR3 loop spans 13 amino acids. V lost 4 bases and J lost 6, with 10 bases in between. CDR3 bases: TGTGCCAGCAGTTCCCCCAGCGCCAATGAGCAGTTCTTC. The encoded protein is CASSSPSANEQFF.

The chain is built from TRBV5-1 and TRBJ1-1, with D possibly matching TRBD1 (5 bases). The CDR3 has 13 amino acids. Germline loops: CDR1 SGHRS, CDR2 YFSETQ. The ends were cut back, 5 bases at V and 4 bases at J, with 12 bases in the middle. The CDR3 nucleotides read TGCGCCAGCAGAGCGCAGGGATCCACTGAAGCTTTCTTT. Translation: CASRAQGSTEAFF.

The CDR3 here is CASSLKGTGGYTQYF. In nucleotides, the CDR3 is TGTGCCAGCAGCTTAAAGGGGACAGGAGGTTATACGCAGTATTTT. The rearrangement uses TRBV7-3 and TRBJ2-3, with 8 bases identical to TRBD1. Germline V CDR1 and CDR2: SGHTA, FQGTGA. The V gene end was trimmed by 1 base and the J gene end by 7 bases; junction bases not matched to a gene: 7. This CDR3 region has 15 residues.